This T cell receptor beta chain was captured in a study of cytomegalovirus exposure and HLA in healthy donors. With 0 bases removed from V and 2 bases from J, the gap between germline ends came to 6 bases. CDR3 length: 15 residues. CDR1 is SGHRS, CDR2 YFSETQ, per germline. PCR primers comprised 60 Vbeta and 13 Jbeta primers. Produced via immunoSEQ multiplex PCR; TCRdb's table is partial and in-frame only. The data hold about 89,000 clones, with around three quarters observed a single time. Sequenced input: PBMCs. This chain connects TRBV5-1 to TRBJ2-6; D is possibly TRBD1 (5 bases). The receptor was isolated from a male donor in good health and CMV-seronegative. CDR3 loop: CASSLEGAGANVLTF. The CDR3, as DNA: TGCGCCAGCAGCTTGGAAGGGGCTGGGGCCAACGTCCTGACTTTC.